This entry features one T cell receptor beta chain sequence. These data belong to a study of Ad26.COV2.S vaccination and SARS-CoV-2 variants. Across the study: Ad26.COV2.S arm of COV1001 included the donor.

Clones were sequenced by immunoSEQ multiplex PCR, and TCRdb holds only the in-frame ones, with some missing. Found here are hundreds of thousands of clones, 80% to 90% of them singletons; the top ten hold around 2.5%. Documented treatment: some 20 received Ad26.COV2.S at low or high dose, single or two shots; roughly five received placebo; per-sample allocation not given. The study sampled participants on day 63 after the first vaccine or placebo injection. This adult donor, from Boston, was 18-55 years old. This CDR3 has 13 residues. The V gene's germline CDR1 is SGHTA and CDR2 FQGTGA. Trimming cost V 5 bases and J 6 bases, with 13 bases left between them.

The input for sequencing was peripheral blood, taken in a trial of Ad26.COV2.S vaccine versus placebo. The sequence was obtained from a person between 18 and 60 years old who received the Ad26.COV2.S COVID-19 vaccine or a placebo. V gene TRBV7-3 combines with J gene TRBJ1-2; no definite D call. CDR3 DNA: TGTGCCAGCAGCCCCAACCAGATCCATGGCTACACCTTC. Translation: CASSPNQIHGYTF.